This TCR beta chain emerged from a study of OX40 agonist ivuxolimab in advanced cancers. Study in general: Ivuxolimab is a fully human IgG2 antibody that activates OX40 (CD134). Partial responses, seen in three patients, involved one hepatocellular carcinoma and two cutaneous melanomas. Among those enrolled, mean age was approximately 62 years (range about 20 to 79) and approximately 83% were male.

Blood was sampled at baseline, cycle 4 day 1, and cycle 7 day 1. CDR3 length equals 14 residues. V lost 5 bases and J 2 bases, leaving 12 bases between the germline ends. In germline, CDR1 is MDHEN, CDR2 SYDVKM. Generated by immunoSEQ multiplex PCR, the TCRdb table keeps only in-frame clones and is missing some. The sample lists 65,000 to 95,000 clones, around 87% occurring once. The TCR originated in an adult with an advanced solid tumor such as melanoma, head and neck, liver or kidney cancer. This specimen consisted of CD4+ or CD8+ T cells sorted from blood, obtained in a trial of the OX40 agonist ivuxolimab. V gene TRBV28 combines with J gene TRBJ1-2, with D possibly TRBD1 on 5 matching bases. The CDR3 here is CASSIRAGNYGYTF. The CDR3 DNA follows: TGTGCCAGCAGTATACGGGCAGGGAACTATGGCTACACCTTC.